Reported below is one T cell receptor beta chain. The antigen this receptor binds is unknown. Base qualities were left out, and no much larger clone turns up one base away. The sample is drawn from a study of blood T cell repertoires in COVID-19 (dated by TCRdb to the early 2020s). Regarding the complete study: The collaborator samples originated in the United States, Italy and Spain and spanned the acute and convalescent phases of COVID-19. Samples came from the ongoing ImmuneRACE study (first 160 participants) plus 1,254 subjects from 6 global collaborators. The repertoires were released in a freely available public database meant as a resource for research on the immune response to SARS-CoV-2. Nearly every sample came with metadata listing a de-identified subject ID, COVID-19 status, age in years and sex. HLA class I and class II types, where available, came from metadata supplied by the sample provider rather than from assay-based typing. Subjects who had been exposed to COVID-19, were actively infected with it, or had recovered from it provided the deeply sampled blood TCRbeta repertoires that made up the dataset. The material from the prospective study consisted of cDNA or gDNA derived from T cells, B-cell-depleted T cells, or PBMCs.

What the authors observed across the whole study: Clinical and demographic metadata were provided uncurated, with the amount varying by source and participant.

The cysteine opens and the phenylalanine closes a CDR3 of 11 amino acids. Of all the DNA, just the CDR3 is kept, 33 bases in frame from base 1. V gives up 6 bases and J gives up 7 bases, and the segment between their germline ends measures 12 bases. The germline V gene (reference sequence) supplies CDR1 DFQATT and CDR2 SNEGSKA. TCRbeta CDR3 regions were amplified from genomic DNA using the immunoSEQ Assay, a bias-controlled multiplex PCR. As for how the authors treated the data: Nucleated cell counts per sample were estimated from amplification of reference gene primers within the assay. To quantify the absolute abundance of each unique TCRbeta CDR3 rearrangement, sequence reads were collapsed and filtered. For each sample, productive Simpson clonality was calculated by taking the square root of Simpson's diversity index across productive rearrangements. Held by TCRdb, this immuneACCESS table contains in-frame sequences only and omits some clones. Under half of the omission traces to an unresolved V gene where checked; the cause of the rest is unknown. V, J and clone size were drawn from that table, and D and trimming were deduced from the DNA. The sample profile shows hundreds of thousands of clones; approximately 84% of them were found once. The ten top clones hold 1% of the sample.

Participants in the prospective study were aged about 18 to 95 years, lived in 20 to 25 United States geographic areas, and enrolled through a virtual design. In the prospective study, cohorts were assigned on the basis of participant-reported clinical history obtained from a screening survey and a study questionnaire. ImmuneRACE Cohort 3 recovered participants were defined by two consecutive negative NP/OP PCR tests, healthcare professional clearance, or symptom resolution. Each participant in the prospective study had whole blood, serum and a nasopharyngeal or oropharyngeal swab collected by mobile phlebotomists. Participants in the prospective study had the option to provide additional blood draws and questionnaires over a roughly 2-month period. Blood samples from the prospective study were shipped frozen or at room temperature prior to DNA extraction.

Sample: PBMCs or T cells enriched from blood (not recorded which). This clonotype originated in a woman younger than 45 who had recovered from COVID-19. The chain is made from TRBV20-1 and TRBJ1-1, with the D segment identity uncertain. The DNA sequence is TGCAGTGCCTCGGACCGGGGTGAAGCTTTCTTT. Translated, it gives CSASDRGEAFF.